What follows describes a single T cell receptor beta chain. Its antigen is still unknown. The source of the sample is a study of shared clonotypes between healthy human individuals. General study results and limits: Sorted-subset sequencing was shown by rarefaction to be incomplete despite large depth.

Deep was the level used in running the assay. Investigators spread the genomic DNA of each subset evenly over several immunoSEQ plates. Method: immunoSEQ multiplex PCR; TCRdb's copy keeps in-frame clones and lacks some. The sample contains over a million clones, about 80% of which appear only once. CDR3 length: 15 amino acids. V lost 4 bases and J lost 2; bases outside the gene matches: 4. Germline V CDR1 and CDR2: PRHDT, FYEKMQ (reference sequence). Division of CD4+ cells produced a CD45RA+ naive subset and a CD45RA-negative memory subset. The specimen sequenced was memory CD4+ T cells sorted from blood. Described subset: CD45RA-negative fraction. This sequence originates from a man aged 18 to 35 in good health. V gene TRBV13 combines with J gene TRBJ2-7; 11 nucleotides align to TRBD2. CDR3 amino acids: CASSSRLAGTYEQYF. The CDR3 region has the DNA TGTGCCAGCAGCTCAAGACTAGCGGGGACCTACGAGCAGTACTTC.